These 4 T cell receptor beta chains originate from one sample sequenced in a study of Ad26.COV2.S vaccination and SARS-CoV-2 variants. The sample's treatment: around 19 received Ad26.COV2.S at low or high dose, single or two shots; about 5 received placebo; per-sample allocation not given. Vaccine and placebo recipients were sampled on day 63 after the first injection. Produced via immunoSEQ multiplex PCR; TCRdb's table is partial and in-frame only. The sample includes more than 300,000 clones, around 85% of them seen just once. The sequences come from peripheral blood, collected in a trial of Ad26.COV2.S vaccine versus placebo. The source of these receptors is a person aged 18 to 65 who received the Ad26.COV2.S COVID-19 vaccine or a placebo.

The chain has TRBV29-1 and TRBJ1-1; D gene uncertain. Looked up from germline, CDR1 is SQVTM and CDR2 is ANQGSEA. This CDR3 region has 13 residues. Trimming left V 3 bases short and J 1 base short, with 9 bases between. Here the CDR3 DNA reads TGCAGCGTTGAGGGGAACGCGAACACTGAAGCTTTCTTT. It codes for CSVEGNANTEAFF.

Only a few counts were recorded for this clone. The sample holds other DNA sequences that translate to the same CDR3. The rearrangement links TRBV24-1 to TRBJ2-1, with unresolved D. Germline V gene data show CDR1 as KGHDR and CDR2 as SFDVKD. The CDR3 has 15 residues. The V end was cut by 4 bases, the J end by 3 bases, with 12 bases between. The CDR3: CATSDRTSVYNEQFF. The CDR3 nucleotides are TGTGCCACCAGTGACCGAACTTCCGTCTACAATGAGCAGTTCTTC.

CDR3 protein: CASRIKGAGSYEQYF. Here the CDR3 DNA reads TGTGCCAGCAGAATCAAGGGTGCCGGTTCCTACGAGCAGTACTTC. This chain joins TRBV28 and TRBJ2-7; D unclear. Trimming stripped 6 bases from V and 1 base from J, with 16 bases between. CDR3 size: 15 residues. Germline V gene data show CDR1 as MDHEN and CDR2 as SYDVKM.

V usage is TRBV9 and J usage is TRBJ1-3; no reliable D call. Germline lookup yields CDR1 SGDLS and CDR2 YYNGEE. The CDR3 length is 17 residues. Trimming cost V 0 bases and J 0 bases, with 13 bases left between them. The DNA of the CDR3 is TGTGCCAGCAGCGTAGCTGGGGAAACTTACTCTGGAAACACCATATATTTT. Its protein is CASSVAGETYSGNTIYF.